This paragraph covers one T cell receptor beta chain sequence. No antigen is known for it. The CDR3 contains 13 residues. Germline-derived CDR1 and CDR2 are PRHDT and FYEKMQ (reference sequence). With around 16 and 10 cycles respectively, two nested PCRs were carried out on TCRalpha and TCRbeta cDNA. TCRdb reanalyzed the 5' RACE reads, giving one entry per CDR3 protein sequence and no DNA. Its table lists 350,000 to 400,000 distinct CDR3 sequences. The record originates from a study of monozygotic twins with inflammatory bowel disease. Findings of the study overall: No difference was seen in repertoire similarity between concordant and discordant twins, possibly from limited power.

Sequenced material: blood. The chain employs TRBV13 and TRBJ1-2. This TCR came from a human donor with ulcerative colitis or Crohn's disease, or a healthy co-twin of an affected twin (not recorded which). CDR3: CASSLKGNYGYTF.